This is a list of T cell receptor beta chains from one sample in a study of tumor-infiltrating lymphocytes in primary liver carcinoma. MiXCR, applied by TCRdb to the multiplex PCR reads, yields one record per CDR3 protein. The table lists approximately 110,000 distinct CDR3 sequences, roughly 80% of them singletons, with 15% to 25% in the top ten. The material sequenced was liver tumor tissue from sampling region 3. The receptors come from a man aged 40-55 years with primary liver carcinoma and hepatitis B virus infection. Both conserved end residues are part of each CDR3. D genes are given only for firm matches. Not all rows give a size; the values are once, few, many and, for expanded clones, a class.

>TRBV29-1|TRBD2|-|TRBJ2-5
TGCAGCGTTGAGAGGCCCGGGACTAGCTGGACCGGGGCCCAGTACTTC
CSVERPGTSWTGAQYF
>TRBV6-2/TRBV6-3|TRBD2|-|TRBJ2-1
TGTGCCAGCAGACGGGGACTAGCCGGGAGGCGGTTCTTC
CASRRGLAGRRFF
>TRBV29-1|-|once|TRBJ1-1
TGCAGCGTTCTTCGGACAGACATCAAAACTGAAGCTTTCTTC
CSVLRTDIKTEAFF
>TRBV6-5|TRBD2|-|TRBJ2-1
TGTGCCAGCAGTTACTCCGGGACTAGTGGGAGAGGGAATAGGCAGTTCTTC
CASSYSGTSGRGNRQFF
>TRBV4-1|TRBD1|-|TRBJ1-5
TGCGCCATCAGCCAAGGGACAGGAGGCGATCAGCCCCAGCATTTT
CAISQGTGGDQPQHF
>TRBV11-2|-|once|TRBJ1-2
TGTGCCAACAGCTTAAATTCGGTAGCCTATTCTCGAGGCGACACCTTC
CANSLNSVAYSRGDTF
>TRBV4-1|-|-|TRBJ2-7
TGCGCCAGCAGCCAAGATAAAGGCAGGGGCCCCTACGAGCAGTACTTC
CASSQDKGRGPYEQYF
>TRBV3-1|TRBD2|-|TRBJ2-3
TGTGCCAGCAGCCCCCATGGACTAGGCACAGATACGCAGTATTTT
CASSPHGLGTDTQYF
>TRBV7-9|TRBD2|many|TRBJ2-1
TGTGCCAGCAGCTTAGCGGGACTAGCGGGAGTTTATGAGCAGTTCTTC
CASSLAGLAGVYEQFF
>TRBV12-3/TRBV12-4|-|-|TRBJ2-5
TGTGCCAATTCGCTAACGGGAGTGGAGACCCAGAACTTC
CANSLTGVETQNF
>TRBV29-1|TRBD1|once|TRBJ2-1
TGCAGCGACCCCCAGGGACAGGGAAGCTCCTACAATGAGCAGTTCTTC
CSDPQGQGSSYNEQFF
>TRBV6-2/TRBV6-3|TRBD2|-|TRBJ2-1
TGTGTCAGCAATCGACGACTACTAGCGGCCAATGAGCAGTTCTTC
CVSNRRLLAANEQFF
>TRBV25-1|TRBD1|many|TRBJ1-6
TGTGCCAGCAGTGTAACGGGACAGGGACGAAATTCACCCCTCCACTTT
CASSVTGQGRNSPLHF
>TRBV4-1|-|-|TRBJ2-2
TGCGCCAGCAGCCAAGAGCGAGGGGCAAACACCGGGAAGCTGTTTTTT
CASSQERGANTGKLFF
>TRBV12-3/TRBV12-4|-|-|TRBJ1-5
TGTGGCAACACTAACAGGGTATCTCAGCCCCAGCATTTT
CGNTNRVSQPQHF
>TRBV4-2|TRBD1|-|TRBJ1-5
TGTGTCAGCAGCCAGGGAACAGGGGGCATGCCGAATAGCAATCAGCCCCAGCATTTT
CVSSQGTGGMPNSNQPQHF
>TRBV5-6|-|-|TRBJ2-2
TGTGTCAGCAGCTCCGGGGGGCTTGACACCGGGGAGATGTTTTTT
CVSSSGGLDTGEMFF
>TRBV29-1|-|-|TRBJ1-2
TGCAACGTCGGGGGCAGGGAAAACCATGGCTACACCTTC
CNVGGRENHGYTF
>TRBV4-2|-|-|TRBJ2-7
TGTGCCAGCAGCCAAGGGTACGATCAGTGCTTC
CASSQGYDQCF
>TRBV6-5|-|many|TRBJ1-1
TGTGCCAGCAGTTACCGACTGACGAACACTGAAGCTTTCTTT
CASSYRLTNTEAFF
>TRBV12-3/TRBV12-4|-|-|TRBJ2-1
TGTACCAGCAGTCGGATGGAGGGGCGCTCCTACAATGAGCAGTTCTTC
CTSSRMEGRSYNEQFF
>TRBV11-1|-|-|TRBJ2-1
TGTGCCAGCACGCGATTGGTTAGGAGTGAGCAGTTCTTC
CASTRLVRSEQFF
>TRBV5-5|-|-|TRBJ2-7
TGTGCCAGCAGACCGGGACAATGCTCCTACGAGCAGTACTTC
CASRPGQCSYEQYF
>TRBV11-2|TRBD1|-|TRBJ1-3
TGTGCCAGCAACCCACTGGGACAGCCGAGGAACACCATATATTTC
CASNPLGQPRNTIYF
>TRBV6-1|-|-|TRBJ2-6
TGTGCCAGCAGTGAAGGGGACCCTGGGGCCAACGTCCTGAGTTTC
CASSEGDPGANVLSF
>TRBV4-1|-|-|TRBJ2-7
TGCGCCAGCAGCCAAGGAGGCACTTCCCCGGGTGAGGAATACTTC
CASSQGGTSPGEEYF
>TRBV6-1|-|-|TRBJ1-5
TGTGCCAGCAGTAACGTGGAGAGGGGAGGCCAGCACCAGCATTTT
CASSNVERGGQHQHF
>TRBV29-1|TRBD2|-|TRBJ2-3
TGCAGCGGTACCCCAGCGGGAGGGGATACGCAATATTTT
CSGTPAGGDTQYF
>TRBV20-1|-|many|TRBJ2-3
TGCAGTGTATCCCAGCCCACAGATACGCAGTATTTT
CSVSQPTDTQYF
>TRBV29-1|TRBD2|-|TRBJ2-2
TGCAGAGTTGGGACTAGCGCGGCGAACACCGGGGAGTTGTTCTTT
CRVGTSAANTGELFF
>TRBV6-1|-|-|TRBJ1-1
TGTGTCAGCAGTATCCTGAACACTAAAGCTTTCTTT
CVSSILNTKAFF
>TRBV6-1|-|-|TRBJ2-5
TGTGCCAGCAGTGAAGTTTGGGGGATAGGAACCCAGTACTTC
CASSEVWGIGTQYF
>TRBV12-1|-|-|TRBJ2-7
TGTGCCAGCAGCTTTCCGGCTAACTACGAGCAGCACTTC
CASSFPANYEQHF
>TRBV6-1|-|-|TRBJ1-1
TGTGCAAGCAGTGACGCGGTCTACGCGAACACTGAAGCTTTCTTT
CASSDAVYANTEAFF
>TRBV28|-|-|TRBJ2-5
TGTGCCAACAGTTTTGGCCTCGTGACAGCGATTGAAGAGGCCCAGTACTTC
CANSFGLVTAIEEAQYF
>TRBV12-3/TRBV12-4|-|many|TRBJ1-2
TGTGCCAGCACCAGGCGGGGGTCCCATAACTATGGCTACACCTTC
CASTRRGSHNYGYTF